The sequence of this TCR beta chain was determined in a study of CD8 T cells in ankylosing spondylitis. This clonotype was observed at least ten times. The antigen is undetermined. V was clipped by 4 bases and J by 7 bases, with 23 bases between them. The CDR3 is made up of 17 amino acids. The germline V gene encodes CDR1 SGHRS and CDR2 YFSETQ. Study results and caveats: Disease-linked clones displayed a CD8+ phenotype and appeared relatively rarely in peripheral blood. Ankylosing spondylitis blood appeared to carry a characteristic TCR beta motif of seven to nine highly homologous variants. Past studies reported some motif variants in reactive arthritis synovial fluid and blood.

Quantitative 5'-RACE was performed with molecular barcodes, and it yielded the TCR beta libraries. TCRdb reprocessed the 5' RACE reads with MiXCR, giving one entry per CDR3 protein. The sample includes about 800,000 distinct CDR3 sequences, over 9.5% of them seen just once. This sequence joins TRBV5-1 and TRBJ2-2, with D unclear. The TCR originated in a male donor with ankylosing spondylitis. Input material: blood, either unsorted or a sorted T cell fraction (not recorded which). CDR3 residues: CASSPYLEFPTNGELFF. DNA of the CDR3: TGCGCCAGCAGCCCCTATTTGGAATTCCCAACGAACGGGGAGCTGTTTTTT.